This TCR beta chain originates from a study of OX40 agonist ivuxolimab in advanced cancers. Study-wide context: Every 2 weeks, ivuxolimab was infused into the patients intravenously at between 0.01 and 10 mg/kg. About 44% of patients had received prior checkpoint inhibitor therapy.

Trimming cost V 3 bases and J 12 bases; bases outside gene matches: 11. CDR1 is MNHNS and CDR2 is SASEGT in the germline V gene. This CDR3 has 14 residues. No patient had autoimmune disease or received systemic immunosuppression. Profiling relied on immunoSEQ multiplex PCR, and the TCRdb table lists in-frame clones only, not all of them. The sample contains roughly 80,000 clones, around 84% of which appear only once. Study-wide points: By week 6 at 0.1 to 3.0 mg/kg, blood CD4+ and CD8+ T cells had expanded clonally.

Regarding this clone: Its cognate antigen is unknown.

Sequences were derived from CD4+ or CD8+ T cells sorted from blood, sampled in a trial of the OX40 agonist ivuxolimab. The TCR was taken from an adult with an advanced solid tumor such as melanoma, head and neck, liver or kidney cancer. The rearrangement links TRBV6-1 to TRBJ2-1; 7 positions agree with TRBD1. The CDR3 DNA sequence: TGTGCCAGCAGTGACGGACAGGATTTTTCTGGGCAGTTCTTC. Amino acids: CASSDGQDFSGQFF.